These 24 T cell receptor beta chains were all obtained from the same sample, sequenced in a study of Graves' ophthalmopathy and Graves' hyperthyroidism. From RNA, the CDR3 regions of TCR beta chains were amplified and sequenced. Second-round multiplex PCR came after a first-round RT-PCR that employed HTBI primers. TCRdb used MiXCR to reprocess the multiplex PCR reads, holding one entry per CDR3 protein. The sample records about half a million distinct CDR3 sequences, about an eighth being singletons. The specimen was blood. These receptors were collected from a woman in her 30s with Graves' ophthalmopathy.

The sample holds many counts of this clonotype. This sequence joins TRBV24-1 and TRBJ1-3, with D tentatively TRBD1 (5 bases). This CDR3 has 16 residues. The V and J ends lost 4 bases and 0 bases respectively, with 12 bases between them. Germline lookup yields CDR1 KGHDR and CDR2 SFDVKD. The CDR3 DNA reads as TGTGCCACCAGTGAGTCGGGACGGATCTCTGGAAACACCATATATTTT. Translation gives CATSESGRISGNTIYF.

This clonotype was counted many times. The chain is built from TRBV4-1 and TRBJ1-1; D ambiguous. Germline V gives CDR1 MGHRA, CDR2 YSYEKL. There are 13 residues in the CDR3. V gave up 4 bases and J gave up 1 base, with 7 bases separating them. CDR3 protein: CASSPAGNTEAFF. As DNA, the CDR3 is TGCGCCAGCAGCCCTGCCGGGAACACTGAAGCTTTCTTT.

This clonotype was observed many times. CDR3: CASSTGGNTEAFF. As DNA, the CDR3 is TGTGCCAGCAGCACTGGAGGGAACACTGAAGCTTTCTTT. V usage is TRBV6-2 or TRBV6-3 and J usage is TRBJ1-1; D not resolved. This CDR3 contains 13 residues. Germline V gives CDR1 MNHEY, CDR2 SVGEGT. V lost 6 bases to trimming and J lost 1 base, with 9 bases between them.

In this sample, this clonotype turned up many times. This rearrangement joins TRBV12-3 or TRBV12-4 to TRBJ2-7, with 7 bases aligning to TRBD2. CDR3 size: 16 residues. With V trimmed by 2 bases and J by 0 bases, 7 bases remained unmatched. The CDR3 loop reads CASSLNRGDSSYEQYF. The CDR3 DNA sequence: TGTGCCAGCAGTTTAAATCGGGGGGATAGCTCCTACGAGCAGTACTTC.

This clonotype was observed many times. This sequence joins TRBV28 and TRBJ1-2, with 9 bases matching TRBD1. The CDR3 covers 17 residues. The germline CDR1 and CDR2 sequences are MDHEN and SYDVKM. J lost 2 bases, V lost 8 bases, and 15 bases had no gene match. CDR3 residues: CASYGTGTGMINYGYTF. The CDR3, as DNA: TGTGCCAGCTACGGTACGGGGACAGGGATGATAAACTATGGCTACACCTTC.

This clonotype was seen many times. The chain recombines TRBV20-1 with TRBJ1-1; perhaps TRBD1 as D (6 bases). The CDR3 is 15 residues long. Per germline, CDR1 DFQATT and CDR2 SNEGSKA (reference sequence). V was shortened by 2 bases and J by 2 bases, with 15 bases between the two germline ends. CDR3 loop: CSARRWETGNTEAFF. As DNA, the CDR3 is TGCAGTGCTAGACGTTGGGAGACAGGTAACACTGAAGCTTTCTTT.

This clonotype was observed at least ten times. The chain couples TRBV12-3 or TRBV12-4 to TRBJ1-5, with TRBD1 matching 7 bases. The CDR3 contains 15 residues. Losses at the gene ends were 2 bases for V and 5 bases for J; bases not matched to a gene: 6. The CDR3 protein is CASSLRGGADQPQHF. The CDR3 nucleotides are TGTGCCAGCAGTTTAAGAGGGGGCGCGGATCAGCCCCAGCATTTT.

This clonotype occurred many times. The DNA of the CDR3 is TGTGCCAGCAGAAACAGACACGTCGTCGATGGCTACACCTTC. Its translation: CASRNRHVVDGYTF. The chain links TRBV27 to TRBJ1-2; no reliable D call. The CDR3 is 14 amino acids. From germline, CDR1 is MNHEY and CDR2 SMNVEV (reference sequence). Trimming stripped 6 bases from V and 6 bases from J, with 17 bases between.

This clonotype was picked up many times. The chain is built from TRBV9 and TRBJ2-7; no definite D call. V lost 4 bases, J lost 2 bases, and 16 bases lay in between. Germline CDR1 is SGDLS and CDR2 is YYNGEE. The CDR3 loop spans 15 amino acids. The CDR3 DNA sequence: TGTGCCAGCAGCCCCTCGTCTGAGGTAACCTACGAGCAGTACTTC. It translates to CASSPSSEVTYEQYF.

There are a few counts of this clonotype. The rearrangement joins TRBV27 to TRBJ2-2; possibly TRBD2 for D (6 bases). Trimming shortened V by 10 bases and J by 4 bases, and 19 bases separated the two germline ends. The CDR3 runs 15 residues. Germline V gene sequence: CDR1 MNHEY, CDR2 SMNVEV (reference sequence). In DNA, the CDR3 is TGTGCCACCCGTCTGAGTGGGGGAGGCACCGGGGAGCTGTTTTTT. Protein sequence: CATRLSGGGTGELFF.

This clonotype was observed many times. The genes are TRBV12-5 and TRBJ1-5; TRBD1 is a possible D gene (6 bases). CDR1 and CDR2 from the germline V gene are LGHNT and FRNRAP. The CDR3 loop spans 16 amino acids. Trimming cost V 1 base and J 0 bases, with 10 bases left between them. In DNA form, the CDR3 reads TGTGCTAGTGGTTTGGCCGGGGGGCTTAGCAATCAGCCCCAGCATTTT. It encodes CASGLAGGLSNQPQHF.

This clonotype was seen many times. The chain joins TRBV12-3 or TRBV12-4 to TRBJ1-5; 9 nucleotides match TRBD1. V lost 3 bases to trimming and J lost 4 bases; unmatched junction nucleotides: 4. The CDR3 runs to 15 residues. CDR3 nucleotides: TGTGCCAGCAGTTTTAGGGGACAGGGTAATCAGCCCCAGCATTTT. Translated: CASSFRGQGNQPQHF.

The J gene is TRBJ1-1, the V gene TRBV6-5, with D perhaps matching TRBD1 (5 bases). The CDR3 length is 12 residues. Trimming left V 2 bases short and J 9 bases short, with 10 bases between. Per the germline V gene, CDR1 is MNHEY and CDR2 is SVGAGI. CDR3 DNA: TGTGCCAGCAGTTACCAGGCAGGGCAAGCTTTCTTT. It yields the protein CASSYQAGQAFF.

CDR3 loop: CASSWDSNIQYF. CDR3 DNA sequence: TGTGCCAGCAGTTGGGACAGTAACATTCAGTACTTC. The rearrangement links TRBV6-1 to TRBJ2-4; TRBD1 agrees at 7 bases. V lost 5 bases and J lost 7; bases outside the gene matches: 2. CDR1 and CDR2 (germline): MNHNS, SASEGT. This CDR3 has 12 amino acids.

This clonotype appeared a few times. The CDR3 protein is CASSQDPRGPSSYEQYF. CDR3 nucleotides: TGTGCCAGCAGCCAAGATCCTCGCGGGCCAAGCTCCTACGAGCAGTACTTC. The rearrangement links TRBV4-2 to TRBJ2-7, with D perhaps matching TRBD2 (5 bases). The CDR3 runs to 17 residues. Germline-derived CDR1 and CDR2 are LGHNA and YNFKEQ. With 0 bases removed from V and 0 bases from J, the gap between germline ends came to 15 bases.

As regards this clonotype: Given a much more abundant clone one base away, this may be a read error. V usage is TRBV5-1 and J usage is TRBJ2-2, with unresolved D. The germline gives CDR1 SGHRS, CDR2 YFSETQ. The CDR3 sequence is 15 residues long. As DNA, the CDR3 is TGCGCCAGCATCTTGGAAGGTCCGAACACCGGGGAGCTGTTTTTT. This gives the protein CASILEGPNTGELFF.

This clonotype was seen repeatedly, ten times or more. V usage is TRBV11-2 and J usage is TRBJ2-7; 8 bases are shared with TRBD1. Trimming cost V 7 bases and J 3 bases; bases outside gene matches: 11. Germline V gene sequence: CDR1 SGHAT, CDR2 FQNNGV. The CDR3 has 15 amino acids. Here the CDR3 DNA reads TGTGCCAGCACCTCCGGGCAGGGGGCTCTCTACGAGCAGTACTTC. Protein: CASTSGQGALYEQYF.

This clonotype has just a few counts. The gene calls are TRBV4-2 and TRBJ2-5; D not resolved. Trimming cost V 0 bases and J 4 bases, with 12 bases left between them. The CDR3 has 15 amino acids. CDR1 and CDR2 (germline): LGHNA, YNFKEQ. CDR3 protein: CASSQEGQIGETQYF. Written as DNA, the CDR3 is TGTGCCAGCAGCCAAGAAGGGCAGATAGGAGAGACCCAGTACTTC.

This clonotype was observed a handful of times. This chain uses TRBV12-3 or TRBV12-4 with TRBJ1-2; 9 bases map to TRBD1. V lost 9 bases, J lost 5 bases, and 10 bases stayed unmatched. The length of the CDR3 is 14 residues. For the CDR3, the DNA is TGTGCCAGTTCTCCCCGGGACAGGGTTTATGGCTACACCTTC. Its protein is CASSPRDRVYGYTF.

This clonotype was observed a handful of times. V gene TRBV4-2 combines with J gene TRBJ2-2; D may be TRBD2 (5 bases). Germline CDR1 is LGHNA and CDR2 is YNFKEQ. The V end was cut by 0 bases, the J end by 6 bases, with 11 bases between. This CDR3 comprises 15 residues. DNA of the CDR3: TGTGCCAGCAGCCAAGATCCCGGGATGGCCGGGGAGCTGTTTTTT. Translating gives CASSQDPGMAGELFF.

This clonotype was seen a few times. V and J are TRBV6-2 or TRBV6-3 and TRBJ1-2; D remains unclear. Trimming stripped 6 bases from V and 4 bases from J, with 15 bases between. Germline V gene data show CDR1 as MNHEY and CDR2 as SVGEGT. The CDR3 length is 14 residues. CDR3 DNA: TGTGCCAGCAGGGATGGACCGCCGGGCTATGGCTACACCTTC. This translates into CASRDGPPGYGYTF.

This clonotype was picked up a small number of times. The CDR3 protein is CASTPTGAYEQYF. CDR3 nucleotides: TGTGCCAGCACCCCGACAGGGGCCTACGAGCAGTACTTC. The rearrangement joins TRBV6-1 to TRBJ2-7; 8 positions agree with TRBD1. Germline V gives CDR1 MNHNS, CDR2 SASEGT. The CDR3 length is 13 residues. V gave up 7 bases and J gave up 2 bases; unmatched junction bases: 4.

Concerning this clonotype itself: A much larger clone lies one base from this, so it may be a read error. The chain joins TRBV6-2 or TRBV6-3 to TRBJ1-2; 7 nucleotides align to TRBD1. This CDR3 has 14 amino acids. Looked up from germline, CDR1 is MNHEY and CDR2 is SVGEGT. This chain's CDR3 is CVSRETGSTRGYTF. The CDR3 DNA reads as TGTGTCAGCAGAGAGACAGGGTCAACTCGTGGCTACACCTTC.

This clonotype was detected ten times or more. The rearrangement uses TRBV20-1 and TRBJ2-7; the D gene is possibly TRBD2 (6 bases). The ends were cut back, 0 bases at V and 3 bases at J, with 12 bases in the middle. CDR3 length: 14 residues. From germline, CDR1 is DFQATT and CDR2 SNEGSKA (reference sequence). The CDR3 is CSARDPGLDYEQYF. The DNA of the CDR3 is TGCAGTGCTAGAGACCCGGGACTCGACTACGAGCAGTACTTC.